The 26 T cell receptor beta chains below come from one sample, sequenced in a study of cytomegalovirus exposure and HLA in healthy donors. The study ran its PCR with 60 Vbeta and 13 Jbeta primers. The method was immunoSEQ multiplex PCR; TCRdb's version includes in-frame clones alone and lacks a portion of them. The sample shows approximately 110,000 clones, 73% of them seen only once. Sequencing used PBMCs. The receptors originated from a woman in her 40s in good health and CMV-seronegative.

CDR3 loop: CASSWGRGTEAFF. The CDR3 coding sequence is TGTGCCAGCAGCTGGGGTCGGGGCACTGAAGCTTTCTTT. This chain joins TRBV5-6 and TRBJ1-1; D is unclear. Looked up from germline, CDR1 is SGHDT and CDR2 is YYEEEE. There are 13 residues in the CDR3. V lost 3 bases and J lost 4, with 10 bases in between.

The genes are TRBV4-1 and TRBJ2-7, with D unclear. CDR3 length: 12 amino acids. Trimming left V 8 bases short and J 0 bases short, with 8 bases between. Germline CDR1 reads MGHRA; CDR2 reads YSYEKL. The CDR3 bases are TGCGCCAGCCCTCATAGCTCCTACGAGCAGTACTTC. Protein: CASPHSSYEQYF.

In DNA, the CDR3 is TGTGCCAGCAGCACACCCGGGACAGGGTTAGAGCAGTACTTC. It codes for CASSTPGTGLEQYF. V gene TRBV28 combines with J gene TRBJ2-7, with 9 positions matching TRBD1. The CDR3 is made up of 14 amino acids. The junction had 10 bases not matched to a gene; V was cut back by 6 bases and J by 7 bases. CDR1 is MDHEN and CDR2 is SYDVKM in the germline V gene. The complete variable domain, with remaining parts taken from reference TRBV28 and TRBJ2-7, reads DVKVTQSSRYLVKRTGEKVFLECVQDMDHENMFWYRQDPGLGLRLIYFSYDVKMKEKGDIPEGYSVSREKKERFSLILESASTNQTSMYLCASSTPGTGLEQYFGPGTRLTVT.

CDR3 bases: TGTGCCAGCAGCGTCGGGACGACTGGGGGGGCTTTCTTT. It specifies CASSVGTTGGAFF. The chain recombines TRBV5-6 with TRBJ1-1; a possible D gene is TRBD1 (5 bases). The CDR3 is 13 residues long. Per germline, CDR1 SGHDT and CDR2 YYEEEE. The ends were cut back, 4 bases at V and 11 bases at J, with 18 bases in the middle.

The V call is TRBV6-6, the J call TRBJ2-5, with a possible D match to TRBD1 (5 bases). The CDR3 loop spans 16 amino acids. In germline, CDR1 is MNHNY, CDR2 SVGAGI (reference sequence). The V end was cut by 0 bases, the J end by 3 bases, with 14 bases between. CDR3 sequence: CASSYSVFGREETQYF. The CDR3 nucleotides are TGTGCCAGCAGTTACTCGGTTTTTGGCAGGGAAGAGACCCAGTACTTC.

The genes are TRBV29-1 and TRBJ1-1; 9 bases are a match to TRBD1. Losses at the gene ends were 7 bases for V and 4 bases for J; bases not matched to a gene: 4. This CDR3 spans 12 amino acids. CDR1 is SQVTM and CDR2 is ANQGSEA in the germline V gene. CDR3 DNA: TGCAGCGCCGAGACAGGGGGCACTGAAGCTTTCTTT. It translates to CSAETGGTEAFF.

The CDR3 reads CSVGGLAGADTQYF. The DNA for the CDR3 is TGCAGCGTTGGGGGACTAGCGGGGGCGGATACGCAGTATTTT. This chain links TRBV29-1 with TRBJ2-3; 14 nucleotides match TRBD2. The CDR3 extends over 14 amino acids. CDR1 and CDR2 from the germline V gene are SQVTM and ANQGSEA. Trimming removed 4 bases from V and 6 bases from J; junction bases left unmatched: 3.

CDR3 sequence (DNA): TGTGCCAGCAGGACGGGGGGGCTAGCTTACGAGCAGTACTTC. It translates to CASRTGGLAYEQYF. J is TRBJ2-7 and V is TRBV6-5, with 8 bases aligning to TRBD2. Germline lookup yields CDR1 MNHEY and CDR2 SVGAGI. J gave up 4 bases and V 6 bases, and 8 bases lay outside the gene matches. The CDR3 totals 14 residues.

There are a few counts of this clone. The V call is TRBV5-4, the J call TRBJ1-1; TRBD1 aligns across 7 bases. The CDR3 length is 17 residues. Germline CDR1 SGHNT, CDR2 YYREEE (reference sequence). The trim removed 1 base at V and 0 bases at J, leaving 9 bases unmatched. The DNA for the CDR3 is TGTGCCAGCAGCTTGACCCCCCCGGGACAGCTGAACACTGAAGCTTTCTTT. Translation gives CASSLTPPGQLNTEAFF.

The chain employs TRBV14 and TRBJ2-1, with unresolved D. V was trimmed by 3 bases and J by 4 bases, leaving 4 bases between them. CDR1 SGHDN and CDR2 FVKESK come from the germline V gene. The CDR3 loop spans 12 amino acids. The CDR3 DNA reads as TGTGCCAGCAGCCAGCGATACAATGAGCAGTTCTTC. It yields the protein CASSQRYNEQFF.

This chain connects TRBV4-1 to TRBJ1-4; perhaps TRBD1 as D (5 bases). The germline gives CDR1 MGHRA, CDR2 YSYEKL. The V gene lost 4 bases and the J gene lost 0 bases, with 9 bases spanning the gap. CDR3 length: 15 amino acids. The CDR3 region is CASSPRGATNEKLFF. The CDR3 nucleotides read TGCGCCAGCAGCCCCCGGGGGGCAACTAATGAAAAACTGTTTTTT.

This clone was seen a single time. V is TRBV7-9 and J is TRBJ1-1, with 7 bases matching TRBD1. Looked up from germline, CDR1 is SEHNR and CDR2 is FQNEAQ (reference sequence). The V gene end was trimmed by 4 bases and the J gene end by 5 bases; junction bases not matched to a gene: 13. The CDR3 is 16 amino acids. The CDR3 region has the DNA TGTGCCAGCAGCTCCCCCTATAGGACAGGACAGACTGAAGCTTTCTTT. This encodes CASSSPYRTGQTEAFF.

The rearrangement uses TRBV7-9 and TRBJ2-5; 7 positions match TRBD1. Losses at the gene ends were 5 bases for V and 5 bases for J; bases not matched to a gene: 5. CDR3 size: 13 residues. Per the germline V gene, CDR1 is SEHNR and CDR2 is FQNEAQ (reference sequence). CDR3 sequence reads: CASSRQGFETQYF. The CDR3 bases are TGTGCCAGCAGCCGACAGGGCTTTGAGACCCAGTACTTC.

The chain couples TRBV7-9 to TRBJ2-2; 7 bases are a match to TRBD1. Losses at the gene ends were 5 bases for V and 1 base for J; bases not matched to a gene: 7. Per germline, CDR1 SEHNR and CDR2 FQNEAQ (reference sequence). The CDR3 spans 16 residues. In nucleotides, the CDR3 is TGTGCCAGCAGCCCGCCCGGGACAGAGAACACCGGGGAGCTGTTTTTT. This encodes CASSPPGTENTGELFF.

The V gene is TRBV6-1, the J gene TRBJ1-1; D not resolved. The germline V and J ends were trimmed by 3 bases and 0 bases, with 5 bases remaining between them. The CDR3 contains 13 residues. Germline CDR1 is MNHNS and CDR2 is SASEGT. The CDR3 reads CASSDGLNTEAFF. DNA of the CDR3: TGTGCCAGCAGTGATGGGCTGAACACTGAAGCTTTCTTT.

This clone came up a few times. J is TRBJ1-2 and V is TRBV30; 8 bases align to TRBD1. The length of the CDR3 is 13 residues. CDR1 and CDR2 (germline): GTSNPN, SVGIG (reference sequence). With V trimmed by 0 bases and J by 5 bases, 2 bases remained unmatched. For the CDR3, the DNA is TGTGCCTGGAGTGTACAGGGGGAGTATGGCTACACCTTC. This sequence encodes CAWSVQGEYGYTF.

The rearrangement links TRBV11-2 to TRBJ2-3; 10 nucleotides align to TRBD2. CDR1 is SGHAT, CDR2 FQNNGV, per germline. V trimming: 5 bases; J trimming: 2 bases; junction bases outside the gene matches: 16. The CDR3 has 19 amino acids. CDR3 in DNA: TGTGCCAGCAGCCTCACCGGGCCCGTCCTAGCGGGAGACACAGATACGCAGTATTTT. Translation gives CASSLTGPVLAGDTDTQYF.

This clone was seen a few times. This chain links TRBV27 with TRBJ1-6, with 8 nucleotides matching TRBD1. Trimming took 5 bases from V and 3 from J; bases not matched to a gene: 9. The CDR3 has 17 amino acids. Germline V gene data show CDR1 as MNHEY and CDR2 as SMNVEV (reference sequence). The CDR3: CASSPQTTGGYNSPLHF. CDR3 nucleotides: TGTGCCAGCAGTCCTCAAACCACAGGGGGCTATAATTCACCCCTCCACTTT.

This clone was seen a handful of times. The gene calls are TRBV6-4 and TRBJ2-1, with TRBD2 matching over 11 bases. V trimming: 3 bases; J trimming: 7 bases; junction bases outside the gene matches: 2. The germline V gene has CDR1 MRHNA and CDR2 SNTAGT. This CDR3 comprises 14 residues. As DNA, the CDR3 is TGTGCCAGCAGTGAGACTAGCGGGATTAATGAGCAGTTCTTC. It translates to CASSETSGINEQFF.

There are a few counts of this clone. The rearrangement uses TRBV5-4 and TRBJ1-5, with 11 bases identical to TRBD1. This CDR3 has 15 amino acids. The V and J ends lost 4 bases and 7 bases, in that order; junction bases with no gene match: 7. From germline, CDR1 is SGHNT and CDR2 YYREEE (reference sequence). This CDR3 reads CASSLGQGAGQPQHF. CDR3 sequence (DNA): TGTGCCAGCAGCCTCGGACAGGGGGCAGGACAGCCCCAGCATTTT.

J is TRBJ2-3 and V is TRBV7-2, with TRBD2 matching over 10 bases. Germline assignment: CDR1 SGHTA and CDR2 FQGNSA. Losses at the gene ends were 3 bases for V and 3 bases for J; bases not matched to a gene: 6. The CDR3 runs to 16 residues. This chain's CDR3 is CASSFQLAGTTDTQYF. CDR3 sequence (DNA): TGTGCCAGCAGCTTCCAACTAGCGGGGACGACAGATACGCAGTATTTT.

The chain's CDR3 is CASSIDLSRPGVGFSNQPQHF. The CDR3 bases are TGTGCCAGTAGTATAGACCTCTCTCGTCCAGGGGTTGGCTTTAGCAATCAGCCCCAGCATTTT. This chain links TRBV19 with TRBJ1-5; maybe TRBD1 (6 bases). V dropped 0 bases and J dropped 0 bases, with 24 bases sitting between them. The CDR3 sequence is 21 residues long. Germline CDR1 LNHDA, CDR2 SQIVND (reference sequence).

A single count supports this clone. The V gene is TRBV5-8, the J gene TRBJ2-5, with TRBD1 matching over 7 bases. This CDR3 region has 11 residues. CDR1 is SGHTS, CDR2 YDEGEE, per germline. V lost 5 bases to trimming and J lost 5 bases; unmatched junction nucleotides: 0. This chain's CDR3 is CASRTGETQYF. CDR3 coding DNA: TGTGCCAGCAGGACAGGGGAGACCCAGTACTTC.

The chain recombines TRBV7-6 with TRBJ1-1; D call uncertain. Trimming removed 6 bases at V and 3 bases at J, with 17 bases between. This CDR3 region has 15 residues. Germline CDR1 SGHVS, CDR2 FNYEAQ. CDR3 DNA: TGTGCCAGCAGTACCATTACCGGGAGTGACACTGAAGCTTTCTTT. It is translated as CASSTITGSDTEAFF.

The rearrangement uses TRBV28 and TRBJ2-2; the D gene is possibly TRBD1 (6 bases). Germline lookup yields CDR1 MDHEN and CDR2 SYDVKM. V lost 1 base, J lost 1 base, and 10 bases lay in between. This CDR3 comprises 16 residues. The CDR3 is CASSLYRAGNTGELFF. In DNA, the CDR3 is TGTGCCAGCAGTTTATACAGGGCAGGGAACACCGGGGAGCTGTTTTTT.

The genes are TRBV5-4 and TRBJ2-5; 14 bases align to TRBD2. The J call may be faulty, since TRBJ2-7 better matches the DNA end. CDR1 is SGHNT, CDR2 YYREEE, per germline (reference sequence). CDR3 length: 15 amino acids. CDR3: CASSSGLAGEYEQYF. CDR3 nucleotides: TGTGCCAGCAGCTCGGGACTAGCGGGAGAGTACGAGCAGTACTTC.